What follows is one T cell receptor (beta chain) and its context. In the original workflow: For nucleated cells, counts were estimated from reference gene primer amplification. The data were produced by immunoSEQ multiplex PCR, yet TCRdb's version contains in-frame clones alone and is incomplete. V and J calls and clone size are those listed in that table; D and trimming were worked out from the DNA. Among about 72,000 clones listed, about nine tenths were seen once. The data originate from a study of blood T cell repertoires in COVID-19. Study-level information: Spain, Italy and the United States supplied samples that represented acute and convalescent COVID-19. PBMCs, B-cell-depleted T cells, or T cells were the source of the cDNA or gDNA that made up the material.

This clonotype was obtained from a man between 25 and 39 years old with acute or convalescent COVID-19. The sample consisted of peripheral blood.

CDR3 nucleotides: TGTGCCAGCAGCTTCAGGACCGGGACTAGATCTCACAATGAGCAGTTCTTC. Protein: CASSFRTGTRSHNEQFF. J is TRBJ2-1 and V is TRBV5-6; 8 nucleotides agree with TRBD2. V lost 2 bases and J lost 5; bases outside the gene matches: 12. Germline-derived CDR1 and CDR2 are SGHDT and YYEEEE. The CDR3 runs to 17 residues.